The 16 T cell receptor beta chains below come from one sample, sequenced in a study of OX40 agonist ivuxolimab in advanced cancers. TCRdb keeps only in-frame clones here, not all; method: immunoSEQ multiplex PCR. The sample contains about 82,000 clones, around four fifths of which appear only once. The sample in question was CD4+ or CD8+ T cells sorted from blood, obtained in a trial of the OX40 agonist ivuxolimab. All receptors derive from an adult with an advanced solid tumor such as melanoma, head and neck, liver or kidney cancer.

CDR3 amino acids: CASGTSEFNEQFF. The CDR3 nucleotides are TGTGCCAGCGGGACTAGCGAATTCAATGAGCAGTTCTTC. The genes are TRBV19 and TRBJ2-1; TRBD2 agrees at 10 bases. The germline CDR1 and CDR2 sequences are LNHDA and SQIVND (reference sequence). The CDR3 is made up of 13 amino acids. Trimming removed 9 bases from V and 6 bases from J; junction bases left unmatched: 5.

This clone came up a few times. V and J are TRBV7-2 and TRBJ2-6; no definite D call. CDR3 length: 15 residues. V shed 0 bases and J shed 2 bases, with 5 bases lying between them. Germline V gene lookup returns CDR1 SGHTA and CDR2 FQGNSA. CDR3 sequence (DNA): TGTGCCAGCAGCTTAGCGGGGACTGGGGCCAACGTCCTGACTTTC. The encoded protein is CASSLAGTGANVLTF.

V gene TRBV5-4 combines with J gene TRBJ1-4, with unresolved D. The CDR3 totals 15 residues. Germline V gene sequence: CDR1 SGHNT, CDR2 YYREEE (reference sequence). V lost 1 base and J lost 4, with 11 bases in between. The CDR3: CASSLLGKRNEKLFF. CDR3 coding DNA: TGTGCCAGCAGCTTGTTGGGGAAACGTAATGAAAAACTGTTTTTT.

The genes are TRBV27 and TRBJ2-2; TRBD1 aligns across 7 bases. The CDR3 is 16 residues long. Germline CDR1 reads MNHEY; CDR2 reads SMNVEV (reference sequence). With V trimmed by 6 bases and J by 5 bases, 12 bases remained unmatched. For the CDR3, the DNA is TGTGCCAGCAGCGTACAGGGGCCCCTAGGAACCGGGGAGCTGTTTTTT. Translating it yields CASSVQGPLGTGELFF.

With regard to this clone: Other DNA sequences in this specimen translate into the identical CDR3. Written as DNA, the CDR3 is TGCGCCAGCAGCTTGGCAGGCAACACCGGGGAGCTGTTTTTT. This gives the protein CASSLAGNTGELFF. The V call is TRBV5-1, the J call TRBJ2-2, with D unresolved. Trimming removed 0 bases from V and 2 bases from J, with 5 bases in between. Looked up from germline, CDR1 is SGHRS and CDR2 is YFSETQ. This CDR3 comprises 14 residues.

The chain joins TRBV7-9 to TRBJ1-4; D not resolved. V lost 1 base to trimming and J lost 5 bases, with 14 bases between them. Germline loops: CDR1 SEHNR, CDR2 FQNEAQ (reference sequence). The CDR3 runs to 16 residues. The CDR3 DNA reads as TGTGCCAGCAGCTTAGATCTCCGGGGAAGGAATGAAAAACTGTTTTTT. Amino acids: CASSLDLRGRNEKLFF.

In its sample, this clone was seen a few times. V usage is TRBV30 and J usage is TRBJ1-2; D remains unclear. Germline-derived CDR1 and CDR2 are GTSNPN and SVGIG (reference sequence). Trimming removed 0 bases from V and 5 bases from J, with 16 bases in between. This CDR3 region has 15 residues. The CDR3 DNA reads TGTGCCTGGAGTGTTTATCCCTGGGTGGAGTATGGCTACACCTTC. It is translated as CAWSVYPWVEYGYTF.

As to this clone: Other DNA sequences from this sample encode an identical CDR3 as well. The chain combines TRBV5-1 with TRBJ2-5; 9 bases agree with TRBD2. The CDR3 length is 14 residues. V shed 0 bases, J shed 5 bases, and the junction held 2 bases outside the gene matches. CDR1 is SGHRS and CDR2 is YFSETQ in the germline V gene. Here the CDR3 reads CASSLGLAGETQYF. CDR3 coding DNA: TGCGCCAGCAGCTTGGGCCTAGCGGGGGAGACCCAGTACTTC. The full variable domain, in which reference TRBV5-1 and TRBJ2-5 provide the parts outside the CDR3, is KAGVTQTPRYLIKTRGQQVTLSCSPISGHRSVSWYQQTPGQGLQFLFEYFSETQRNKGNFPGRFSGRQFSNSRSEMNVSTLELGDSALYLCASSLGLAGETQYFGPGTRLLVL.

J is TRBJ2-7 and V is TRBV18; possible D gene TRBD1, 6 bases. The V gene lost 2 bases and the J gene lost 0 bases, with 14 bases spanning the gap. The length of the CDR3 is 16 residues. Germline-derived CDR1 and CDR2 are KGHSH and LQKENI. CDR3 nucleotides: TGTGCCAGCTCACCATTTTCAGGGGCCAGCTCCTACGAGCAGTACTTC. Translating gives CASSPFSGASSYEQYF.

This clone appeared a few times. The chain combines TRBV18 with TRBJ1-6; 7 bases match TRBD1. Germline loops: CDR1 KGHSH, CDR2 LQKENI. This CDR3 has 14 residues. Trimming cost V 6 bases and J 7 bases; bases outside gene matches: 6. CDR3 nucleotides: TGTGCCAGCTCTGTGGGACAGACGAATTCACCCCTCCACTTT. As protein: CASSVGQTNSPLHF.

The J gene is TRBJ2-7, the V gene TRBV2; D gene uncertain. The CDR3 contains 11 residues. Trimming cost V 6 bases and J 3 bases, with 6 bases left between them. Per the germline V gene, CDR1 is SNHLY and CDR2 is FYNNEI. CDR3 in amino acids: CASRVYYEQYF. In DNA, the CDR3 is TGTGCCAGCAGGGTTTACTACGAGCAGTACTTC.

The chain couples TRBV6-4 to TRBJ2-3; D is ambiguous. The germline CDR1 and CDR2 sequences are MRHNA and SNTAGT. There are 12 residues in the CDR3. The ends were cut back, 8 bases at V and 2 bases at J, with 8 bases in the middle. For the CDR3, the DNA is TGTGCCAGCCCCTTCTCCACAGATACGCAGTATTTT. Protein sequence: CASPFSTDTQYF.

The rearrangement links TRBV29-1 to TRBJ1-2; no clear D gene. V was cut by 3 bases and J by 4 bases, with 9 bases left in between. From germline, CDR1 is SQVTM and CDR2 ANQGSEA. The CDR3 extends over 12 amino acids. As DNA, the CDR3 is TGCAGCGTTGAGGAGCAAACCTATGGCTACACCTTC. Translated: CSVEEQTYGYTF.

The rearrangement joins TRBV5-1 to TRBJ2-1; D is uncertain. CDR3 length equals 13 residues. V was clipped by 3 bases and J by 9 bases, with 13 bases between them. The germline V gene encodes CDR1 SGHRS and CDR2 YFSETQ. The CDR3 region is CASSSYRQSEQFF. The CDR3 region has the DNA TGCGCCAGCAGCTCTTACAGACAAAGTGAGCAGTTCTTC.

J is TRBJ1-5 and V is TRBV19; D is ambiguous. CDR3 length: 17 residues. Trimming stripped 5 bases from V and 4 bases from J, with 21 bases between. Germline CDR1 and CDR2: LNHDA and SQIVND (reference sequence). CDR3: CASSPINPTQINQPQHF. Written as DNA, the CDR3 is TGTGCCAGTAGTCCCATAAACCCGACACAAATAAATCAGCCCCAGCATTTT.

This clone was found once. The chain recombines TRBV18 with TRBJ2-5; 7 bases align to TRBD1. The V segment lost 3 bases and the J segment 3 bases; nucleotides outside the gene matches: 4. The CDR3 has 14 amino acids. From germline, CDR1 is KGHSH and CDR2 LQKENI. The CDR3 DNA follows: TGTGCCAGCTCACCTTTTGACAGGGAAGAGACCCAGTACTTC. Amino acid sequence: CASSPFDREETQYF.